These 10 T cell receptor beta chains share one sample of origin, sequenced in a study of response to subunit inactivated influenza vaccine. Each CDR3 protein is one row after TCRdb ran MiXCR on the RT-PCR reads. Here the sample spans more than 550,000 distinct CDR3 sequences, 12% being singletons. The specimen comprised PBMCs from blood, sampled on the day of vaccination. Receptors originate from a man aged 50 to 60 who received an inactivated influenza vaccine.

This clonotype was seen many times. In DNA, the CDR3 is TGTGCCAGCAGTTTTTCAGGGAATGAAAAACTGTTTTTT. Its translation: CASSFSGNEKLFF. The chain joins TRBV12-3 or TRBV12-4 to TRBJ1-4, with D possibly TRBD1 on 5 matching bases. The ends were cut back, 3 bases at V and 5 bases at J, with 7 bases in the middle. The CDR3 extends over 13 amino acids.

The chain has TRBV10-3 and TRBJ2-3; TRBD2 is a possible D gene (5 bases). Trimming left V 4 bases short and J 5 bases short, with 7 bases between. Germline V gives CDR1 ENHRY, CDR2 SYGVKD. The CDR3 covers 12 residues. This CDR3 is CAISGRQDTQYF. In DNA form, the CDR3 reads TGTGCCATCAGTGGGAGGCAAGATACGCAGTATTTT.

This clonotype was picked up a small number of times. The genes are TRBV7-3 and TRBJ1-5; no definite D call. Per the germline V gene, CDR1 is SGHTA and CDR2 is FQGTGA. The CDR3 contains 13 residues. Trimming cost V 4 bases and J 6 bases, with 10 bases left between them. The DNA of the CDR3 is TGTGCCAGCAGCTCCTTATTCCGTCAGCCCCAGCATTTT. This translates into CASSSLFRQPQHF.

This clonotype was seen many times. This chain joins TRBV11-2 and TRBJ1-1, with 8 bases aligning to TRBD1. Germline values: CDR1 SGHAT, CDR2 FQNNGV. Trimming took 2 bases from V and 2 from J; bases not matched to a gene: 7. This CDR3 spans 16 amino acids. Here the CDR3 reads CASSLSGTGRNTEAFF. Here the CDR3 DNA reads TGTGCCAGCAGCTTAAGCGGGACAGGCAGAAACACTGAAGCTTTCTTT.

This clonotype was picked up a small number of times. The CDR3 loop is CASSLYGAAKNIQYF. The CDR3 DNA sequence: TGCGCCAGCAGCTTGTATGGGGCGGCCAAAAACATTCAGTACTTC. V usage is TRBV5-1 and J usage is TRBJ2-4; D is possibly TRBD1 (5 bases). The CDR3 extends over 15 amino acids. Germline loops: CDR1 SGHRS, CDR2 YFSETQ. Trimming stripped 1 base from V and 1 base from J, with 9 bases between.

A few counts support this clonotype. DNA for the CDR3: TGTGCCAGCAGCGGGACGACAGGGGCAGCGGAAGCTTTCTTT. It translates to CASSGTTGAAEAFF. The gene calls are TRBV9 and TRBJ1-1; 8 nucleotides line up with TRBD1. The germline gives CDR1 SGDLS, CDR2 YYNGEE. The CDR3 loop spans 14 amino acids. With 3 bases clipped from V and 8 bases from J, the junction kept 9 bases outside the gene matches.

The chain couples TRBV2 to TRBJ2-7, with D perhaps TRBD2 (5 bases). The CDR3 runs to 13 residues. Between the trimmed V and J ends, which lost 5 bases and 3 bases, there was a span of 11 bases. Germline CDR1 and CDR2: SNHLY and FYNNEI. The CDR3 spells CASSSQRGYEQYF. CDR3 nucleotide sequence: TGTGCCAGCAGTTCTCAACGGGGCTACGAGCAGTACTTC.

The V and J genes are TRBV28 and TRBJ2-7; TRBD1 matches at 7 bases. Germline-derived CDR1 and CDR2 are MDHEN and SYDVKM. The CDR3 extends over 12 amino acids. With V trimmed by 7 bases and J by 4 bases, 4 bases remained unmatched. CDR3 nucleotide sequence: TGTGCCAGCACGGGCAGGGGGTACGAGCAGTACTTC. Residues: CASTGRGYEQYF. Supplemented by reference TRBV28 and TRBJ2-7, the full variable domain reads DVKVTQSSRYLVKRTGEKVFLECVQDMDHENMFWYRQDPGLGLRLIYFSYDVKMKEKGDIPEGYSVSREKKERFSLILESASTNQTSMYLCASTGRGYEQYFGPGTRLTVT.

This clonotype turned up a few times. V is TRBV14 and J is TRBJ2-1, with no clear D. The CDR3 totals 12 residues. V was trimmed by 2 bases and J by 5 bases, leaving 4 bases between them. In germline, CDR1 is SGHDN, CDR2 FVKESK. The CDR3 reads CASSQFNNEQFF. For the CDR3, the DNA is TGTGCCAGCAGCCAATTTAACAATGAGCAGTTCTTC.

The genes are TRBV18 and TRBJ1-5, with D unresolved. Germline V gene data show CDR1 as KGHSH and CDR2 as LQKENI. CDR3 length: 14 amino acids. V dropped 2 bases and J dropped 5 bases, with 10 bases sitting between them. In DNA form, the CDR3 reads TGTGCCAGCTCACCATTTGTGGGCGATCAGCCCCAGCATTTT. It encodes CASSPFVGDQPQHF.